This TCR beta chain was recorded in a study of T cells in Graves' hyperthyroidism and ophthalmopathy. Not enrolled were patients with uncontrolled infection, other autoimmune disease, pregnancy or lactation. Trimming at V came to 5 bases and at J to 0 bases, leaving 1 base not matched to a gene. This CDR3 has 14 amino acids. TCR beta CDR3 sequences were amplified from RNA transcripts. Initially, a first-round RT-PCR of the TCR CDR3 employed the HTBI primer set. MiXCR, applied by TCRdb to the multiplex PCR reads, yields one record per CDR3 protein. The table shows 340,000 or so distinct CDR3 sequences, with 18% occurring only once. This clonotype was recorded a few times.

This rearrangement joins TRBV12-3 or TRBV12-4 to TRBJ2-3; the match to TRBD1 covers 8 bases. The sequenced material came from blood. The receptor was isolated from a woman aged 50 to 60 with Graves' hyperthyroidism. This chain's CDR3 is CASSGTGSTDTQYF. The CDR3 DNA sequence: TGTGCCAGCAGTGGGACAGGAAGCACAGATACGCAGTATTTT.